The 25 T cell receptor beta chains reported below all come from one sample, sequenced in a study of control samples from healthy donors and cancer patients. TCRdb's table, derived via immunoSEQ multiplex PCR, lists solely in-frame clones and lacks some. The sample lists about 170,000 clones; around 94% were seen once. Sequencing was performed on blood. Receptor source: a woman under 30 in good health.

V is TRBV18 and J is TRBJ1-2; D uncertain. The length of the CDR3 is 16 residues. V shed 5 bases and J shed 4 bases, with 20 bases lying between them. The germline gives CDR1 KGHSH, CDR2 LQKENI. The CDR3 spells CASSTYKALKGYGYTF. CDR3 in DNA: TGTGCCAGCTCAACCTACAAGGCCTTGAAGGGCTATGGCTACACCTTC.

This clone was observed once. The CDR3 sequence is CASSLADFSTEAFF. The CDR3 DNA reads TGCGCCAGCAGCTTGGCGGATTTCAGCACTGAAGCTTTCTTT. The rearrangement uses TRBV5-1 and TRBJ1-1; unclear D gene. The germline V gene encodes CDR1 SGHRS and CDR2 YFSETQ. V shed 0 bases and J shed 4 bases, with 10 bases lying between them. The CDR3 covers 14 residues.

The chain employs TRBV9 and TRBJ1-4, with 9 bases that match TRBD1. V trimming: 3 bases; J trimming: 8 bases; junction bases outside the gene matches: 20. This CDR3 comprises 19 residues. CDR1 and CDR2 (germline): SGDLS, YYNGEE. DNA for the CDR3: TGTGCCAGCAGCGCAGGACCGCATAACAGGGGGCGCGAAGAGGAAAAACTGTTTTTT. This translates into CASSAGPHNRGREEEKLFF.

The chain recombines TRBV11-3 with TRBJ2-6; D is unclear. The CDR3 runs 17 residues. From germline, CDR1 is SGHNT and CDR2 YENEEA. Trimming took 9 bases from V and 2 from J, leaving 20 bases between them. This chain's CDR3 is CASGSNWASAGANVLTF. For the CDR3, the DNA is TGTGCCAGTGGCTCAAACTGGGCTTCGGCTGGGGCCAACGTCCTGACTTTC.

The sample holds one count of this clone. The chain carries TRBV5-1 and TRBJ1-2; 7 bases agree with TRBD1. J gave up 2 bases and V 4 bases, and 8 bases lay outside the gene matches. Germline V gene sequence: CDR1 SGHRS, CDR2 YFSETQ. The CDR3 consists of 15 residues. CDR3 DNA sequence: TGCGCCAGCAGCGCCCTACAGGGGCCCAACTATGGCTACACCTTC. This encodes CASSALQGPNYGYTF.

The rearrangement uses TRBV6-2 or TRBV6-3 and TRBJ2-5; TRBD1 aligns across 8 bases. Germline-derived CDR1 and CDR2 are MNHEY and SVGEGT. The junction had 8 bases not matched to a gene; V was cut back by 4 bases and J by 4 bases. This CDR3 region has 15 residues. In DNA form, the CDR3 reads TGTGCCAGCAGTTTCGGACAGGGACGGCCAGAGACCCAGTACTTC. Its protein is CASSFGQGRPETQYF.

CDR3: CASRRITKNLFPANTGELFF. CDR3 nucleotides: TGCGCCAGCAGACGAATCACGAAGAATTTATTTCCAGCGAACACCGGGGAGCTGTTTTTT. The chain combines TRBV5-1 with TRBJ2-2; no definite D call. The ends were cut back, 5 bases at V and 0 bases at J, with 26 bases in the middle. The CDR3 sequence is 20 residues long. The germline V gene encodes CDR1 SGHRS and CDR2 YFSETQ.

The chain employs TRBV6-6 and TRBJ1-2; perhaps TRBD1 as D (6 bases). This CDR3 contains 13 residues. Between the trimmed V and J ends, which lost 7 bases and 13 bases, there was a span of 22 bases. CDR1 and CDR2 (germline): MNHNY, SVGAGI (reference sequence). CDR3 sequence reads: CASTQTGGGVITF. CDR3 in DNA: TGTGCCAGCACCCAAACTGGAGGGGGGGTGATCACCTTC.

This chain links TRBV6-4 with TRBJ1-1; D ambiguous. The CDR3 contains 13 residues. The V gene's germline CDR1 is MRHNA and CDR2 SNTAGT. V was clipped by 2 bases and J by 7 bases, with 11 bases between them. CDR3 residues: CASSDGTASEAFF. CDR3 nucleotides: TGTGCCAGCAGTGACGGTACGGCTAGTGAAGCTTTCTTT.

This clone was seen once. The rearrangement joins TRBV19 to TRBJ1-5; TRBD1 aligns across 7 bases. Germline V gene lookup returns CDR1 LNHDA and CDR2 SQIVND (reference sequence). The CDR3 has 17 residues. J lost 2 bases, V lost 3 bases, and 10 bases had no gene match. The CDR3: CASSMEISTGRNQPQHF. DNA of the CDR3: TGTGCCAGTAGTATGGAGATTTCGACAGGGCGCAATCAGCCCCAGCATTTT.

The chain recombines TRBV6-5 with TRBJ1-5; D not resolved. V dropped 4 bases and J dropped 3 bases, with 7 bases sitting between them. This CDR3 has 13 amino acids. Germline CDR1 is MNHEY and CDR2 is SVGAGI. The CDR3 sequence is CASSSSVNQPQHF. For the CDR3, the DNA is TGTGCCAGCAGTTCCTCAGTCAATCAGCCCCAGCATTTT.

This chain connects TRBV18 to TRBJ2-1, with 9 bases matching TRBD1. The CDR3 has 16 amino acids. V lost 3 bases and J lost 6; bases outside the gene matches: 9. Germline values: CDR1 KGHSH, CDR2 LQKENI. CDR3 coding DNA: TGTGCCAGCTCACCCACCGGGACAGGGACGGGCAATGAGCAGTTCTTC. It yields the protein CASSPTGTGTGNEQFF. Drawing the rest from reference TRBV18 and TRBJ2-1, the complete variable domain is NAGVMQNPRHLVRRRGQEARLRCSPMKGHSHVYWYRQLPEEGLKFMVYLQKENIIDESGMPKERFSAEFPKEGPSILRIQQVVRGDSAAYFCASSPTGTGTGNEQFFGPGTRLTVL.

The CDR3 region has the DNA TGTGCCAGTTCGGGGTGGACAACTAATGAAAAACTGTTTTTT. Translated: CASSGWTTNEKLFF. This rearrangement joins TRBV5-5 to TRBJ1-4; D is undetermined. Germline V gene lookup returns CDR1 SGHKS and CDR2 YYEKEE (reference sequence). CDR3 size: 14 residues. V was pared by 8 bases and J by 0 bases, with 11 bases between.

V usage is TRBV28 and J usage is TRBJ2-7, with TRBD1 identical over 7 bases. Germline V gene data show CDR1 as MDHEN and CDR2 as SYDVKM. J gave up 5 bases and V 2 bases, and 6 bases lay outside the gene matches. This CDR3 region has 14 residues. DNA for the CDR3: TGTGCCAGCAGTTTAGGGACAGCAACCGACGAGCAGTACTTC. Translated: CASSLGTATDEQYF.

The genes are TRBV7-2 and TRBJ1-6; a possible D gene is TRBD1 (5 bases). The CDR3 is 16 amino acids. Germline CDR1 is SGHTA and CDR2 is FQGNSA. V was cut by 3 bases and J by 4 bases, with 13 bases left in between. The CDR3 is CASSFNRRGYNSPLHF. DNA for the CDR3: TGTGCCAGCAGCTTTAACAGACGGGGGTATAATTCACCCCTCCACTTT.

The V and J genes are TRBV4-1 and TRBJ1-3; 10 nucleotides match TRBD1. The CDR3 is made up of 16 amino acids. Losses at the gene ends were 0 bases for V and 9 bases for J; bases not matched to a gene: 8. The germline CDR1 and CDR2 sequences are MGHRA and YSYEKL. Here the CDR3 reads CASSQDRDRGGGTIYF. Written as DNA, the CDR3 is TGCGCCAGCAGCCAAGATCGGGACAGGGGCGGGGGCACCATATATTTT.

The chain joins TRBV28 to TRBJ1-1, with a possible D match to TRBD1 (5 bases). CDR3 length equals 16 residues. V dropped 5 bases and J dropped 3 bases, with 19 bases sitting between them. Germline V gives CDR1 MDHEN, CDR2 SYDVKM. The CDR3 DNA sequence: TGTGCCAGCAGTAGCGGCAGGGCGAGAGTGGACACTGAAGCTTTCTTT. Amino acid sequence: CASSSGRARVDTEAFF.

Concerning this clone: Other DNA sequences in this sample translate to the same CDR3. The chain employs TRBV29-1 and TRBJ1-1; no clear D gene. Germline V gene data show CDR1 as SQVTM and CDR2 as ANQGSEA. The CDR3 consists of 10 residues. Trimming took off 4 bases at V and 8 bases at J, with 8 bases between the two ends. This chain's CDR3 is CSVGTGEAFF. The CDR3 DNA sequence: TGCAGCGTTGGGACGGGAGAAGCTTTCTTT.

This sequence joins TRBV18 and TRBJ1-4; TRBD1 is a possible D gene (5 bases). The CDR3 is 14 residues long. Germline V gives CDR1 KGHSH, CDR2 LQKENI. Trimming cost V 1 base and J 4 bases, with 7 bases left between them. CDR3 bases: TGTGCCAGCTCACCACGGCAGGGTAATGAAAAACTGTTTTTT. Protein: CASSPRQGNEKLFF.

This clone was picked up a small number of times. This chain links TRBV3-1 (or the pseudogene TRBV3-2) with TRBJ2-3, with 7 bases matching TRBD1. The trim removed 4 bases at V and 4 bases at J, leaving 11 bases unmatched. Per the germline V gene, CDR1 is LGHDT and CDR2 is YNNKEL (reference sequence). CDR3 size: 16 residues. CDR3 sequence reads: CASSPGTVGSADTQYF. For the CDR3, the DNA is TGTGCCAGCAGCCCTGGGACAGTCGGATCCGCAGATACGCAGTATTTT.

The CDR3 sequence is CASSLTGEAFF. CDR3 nucleotides: TGTGCCAGCAGCTTGACAGGTGAAGCTTTCTTT. The chain couples TRBV11-1 to TRBJ1-1; possibly TRBD1 for D (6 bases). Germline loops: CDR1 SGHAT, CDR2 FQDESV (reference sequence). The CDR3 length is 11 residues. Trimming pared 3 bases from V and 7 bases from J, leaving 6 bases between. The full variable domain, rest sourced from reference TRBV11-1 and TRBJ1-1, is EAEVAQSPRYKITEKSQAVAFWCDPISGHATLYWYRQILGQGPELLVQFQDESVVDDSQLPKDRFSAERLKGVDSTLKIQPAELGDSAMYLCASSLTGEAFFGQGTRLTVV.

A few counts support this clone. The chain recombines TRBV29-1 with TRBJ2-6; D unresolved. The V gene's germline CDR1 is SQVTM and CDR2 ANQGSEA. Deletions cut 6 bases from V and 0 bases from J, with 9 bases between. The CDR3 sequence is 14 residues long. The CDR3 DNA reads as TGCAGCGTGCAGTCTGGCTCTGGGGCCAACGTCCTGACTTTC. It encodes CSVQSGSGANVLTF.

The V and J genes are TRBV12-3 or TRBV12-4 and TRBJ1-3; D might be TRBD1 (5 bases). The V gene lost 9 bases and the J gene lost 2 bases, with 8 bases spanning the gap. The CDR3 length is 12 residues. In nucleotides, the CDR3 is TGTGCCAGTGGGACGGCTGGAAACACCATATATTTT. Residues: CASGTAGNTIYF.

V is TRBV7-9 and J is TRBJ1-1; D uncertain. The germline V and J ends were trimmed by 5 bases and 3 bases, with 13 bases remaining between them. This CDR3 has 14 residues. Per the germline V gene, CDR1 is SEHNR and CDR2 is FQNEAQ (reference sequence). The CDR3 here is CASSPLLGDTEAFF. CDR3 nucleotide sequence: TGTGCCAGCAGCCCCCTCCTAGGCGACACTGAAGCTTTCTTT.

To note about this clone: The conserved phenylalanine or tryptophan is not found at the CDR3 terminus, so this likely reflects a read error. This sequence joins TRBV6-2 or TRBV6-3 and TRBJ1-2, with D unresolved. CDR3 length: 14 amino acids. Germline CDR1 and CDR2: MNHEY and SVGEGT. The germline V and J ends were trimmed by 2 bases and 2 bases, with 9 bases remaining between them. The CDR3 reads CASSYAGRNYGYTL. The CDR3 coding sequence is TGTGCCAGCAGTTACGCTGGAAGGAACTATGGCTACACCCTC.